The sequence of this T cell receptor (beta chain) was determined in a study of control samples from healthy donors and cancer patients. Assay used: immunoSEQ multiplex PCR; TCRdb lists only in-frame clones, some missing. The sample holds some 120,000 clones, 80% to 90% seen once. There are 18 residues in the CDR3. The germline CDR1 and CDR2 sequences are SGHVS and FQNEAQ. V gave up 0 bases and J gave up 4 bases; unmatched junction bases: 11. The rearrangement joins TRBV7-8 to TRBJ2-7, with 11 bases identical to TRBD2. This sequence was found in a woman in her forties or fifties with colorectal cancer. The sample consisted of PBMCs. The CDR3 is CASSLAYTSGTSGYEQYF. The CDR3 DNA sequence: TGTGCCAGCAGCTTAGCGTATACATCCGGGACTAGCGGATACGAGCAGTACTTC. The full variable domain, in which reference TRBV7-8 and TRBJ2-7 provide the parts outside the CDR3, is GAGVSQSPRYKVAKRGQDVALRCDPISGHVSLFWYQQALGQGPEFLTYFQNEAQLDKSGLPSDRFFAERPEGSVSTLKIQRTQQEDSAVYLCASSLAYTSGTSGYEQYFGPGTRLTVT.